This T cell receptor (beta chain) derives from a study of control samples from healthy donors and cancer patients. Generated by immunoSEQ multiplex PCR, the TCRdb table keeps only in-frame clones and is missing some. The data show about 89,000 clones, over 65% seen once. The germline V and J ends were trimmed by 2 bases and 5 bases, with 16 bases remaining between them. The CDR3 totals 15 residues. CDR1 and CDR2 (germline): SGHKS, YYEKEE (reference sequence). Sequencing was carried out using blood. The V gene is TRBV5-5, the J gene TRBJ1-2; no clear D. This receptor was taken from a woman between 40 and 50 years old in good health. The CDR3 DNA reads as TGTGCCAGCAGCTTCGACCGGCTACTGGGATATGGCTACACCTTC. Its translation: CASSFDRLLGYGYTF. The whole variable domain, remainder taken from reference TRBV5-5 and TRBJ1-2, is DAGVTQSPTHLIKTRGQQVTLRCSPISGHKSVSWYQQVLGQGPQFIFQYYEKEERGRGNFPDRFSARQFPNYSSELNVNALLLGDSALYLCASSFDRLLGYGYTFGSGTRLTVV.